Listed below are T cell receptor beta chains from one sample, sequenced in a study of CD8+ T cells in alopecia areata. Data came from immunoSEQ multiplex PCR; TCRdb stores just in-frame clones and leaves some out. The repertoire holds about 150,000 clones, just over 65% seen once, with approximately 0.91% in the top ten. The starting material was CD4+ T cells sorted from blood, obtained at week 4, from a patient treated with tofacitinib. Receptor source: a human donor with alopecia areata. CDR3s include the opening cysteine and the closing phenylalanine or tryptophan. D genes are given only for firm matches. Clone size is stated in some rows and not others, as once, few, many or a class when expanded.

cdr3_aa: CAWTYGDNQPQHF
cdr3_nt: TGTGCCTGGACCTATGGGGACAATCAGCCCCAGCATTTT
d_call: -
j_call: TRBJ1-5
v_call: TRBV30
clone_size: -

cdr3_aa: CASSIGQVGNPLHF
cdr3_nt: TGTGCCAGTAGTATCGGACAGGTGGGGAATCCCCTCCACTTT
d_call: TRBD1
j_call: TRBJ1-6
v_call: TRBV19
clone_size: -

cdr3_aa: CASSQEGQGAGNQPQHF
cdr3_nt: TGTGCCAGCAGCCAAGAAGGGCAGGGGGCAGGCAATCAGCCCCAGCATTTT
d_call: TRBD1
j_call: TRBJ1-5
v_call: TRBV4-2
clone_size: -

cdr3_aa: CASSLRAGANVLTF
cdr3_nt: TGTGCCAGCAGCTTAAGGGCTGGGGCCAACGTCCTGACTTTC
d_call: -
j_call: TRBJ2-6
v_call: TRBV7-3
clone_size: -

cdr3_aa: CSVVGQGLETQYF
cdr3_nt: TGCAGCGTCGTCGGACAGGGGCTGGAGACCCAGTACTTC
d_call: TRBD1
j_call: TRBJ2-5
v_call: TRBV29-1
clone_size: -

cdr3_aa: CASSRTGENGYTF
cdr3_nt: TGCGCCAGCAGCCGGACAGGGGAGAATGGCTACACCTTC
d_call: TRBD1
j_call: TRBJ1-2
v_call: TRBV4-3
clone_size: -

cdr3_aa: CASRNAPGTQYF
cdr3_nt: TGTGCCAGCAGAAATGCCCCTGGCACGCAGTATTTT
d_call: -
j_call: TRBJ2-3
v_call: TRBV2
clone_size: -

cdr3_aa: CSAEVDEKLFF
cdr3_nt: TGCAGCGCGGAGGTGGATGAAAAACTGTTTTTT
d_call: -
j_call: TRBJ1-4
v_call: TRBV29-1
clone_size: -

cdr3_aa: CASSSRTGSYEQYF
cdr3_nt: TGTGCCAGCAGCTCACGGACAGGGTCCTACGAGCAGTACTTC
d_call: TRBD1
j_call: TRBJ2-7
v_call: TRBV7-9
clone_size: -

cdr3_aa: CSAAEGYQPQHF
cdr3_nt: TGCAGCGCCGCGGAGGGTTATCAGCCCCAGCATTTT
d_call: -
j_call: TRBJ1-5
v_call: TRBV29-1
clone_size: few

cdr3_aa: CSARDGNQPQHF
cdr3_nt: TGCAGCGCCCGGGACGGTAATCAGCCCCAGCATTTT
d_call: -
j_call: TRBJ1-5
v_call: TRBV29-1
clone_size: -

cdr3_aa: CAWSQVGYGYTF
cdr3_nt: TGTGCCTGGAGCCAAGTAGGCTATGGCTACACCTTC
d_call: -
j_call: TRBJ1-2
v_call: TRBV30
clone_size: -

cdr3_aa: CSVEGQGLETQYF
cdr3_nt: TGCAGCGTTGAAGGGCAGGGGCTGGAGACCCAGTACTTC
d_call: -
j_call: TRBJ2-5
v_call: TRBV29-1
clone_size: -

cdr3_aa: CASSPTSADTQYF
cdr3_nt: TGCGCCAGCAGCCCGACTAGCGCTGATACGCAGTATTTT
d_call: TRBD2
j_call: TRBJ2-3
v_call: TRBV5-1
clone_size: few

cdr3_aa: CSVRRWDRGRNEQFF
cdr3_nt: TGCAGCGTTCGTCGATGGGACAGGGGGCGTAATGAGCAGTTCTTC
d_call: TRBD1
j_call: TRBJ2-1
v_call: TRBV29-1
clone_size: few

cdr3_aa: CASSTCTQTQYF
cdr3_nt: TGCGCCAGCAGCACTTGCACACAGACCCAGTACTTC
d_call: -
j_call: TRBJ2-5
v_call: TRBV23-1
clone_size: few

cdr3_aa: CSVRDRGSGGYTF
cdr3_nt: TGCAGCGTACGAGACAGGGGTTCTGGTGGCTACACCTTC
d_call: TRBD1
j_call: TRBJ1-2
v_call: TRBV29-1
clone_size: -

cdr3_aa: CASSWAGEYEQYF
cdr3_nt: TGCGCCAGCAGCTGGGCGGGAGAGTACGAGCAGTACTTC
d_call: TRBD2
j_call: TRBJ2-7
v_call: TRBV5-1
clone_size: few

cdr3_aa: CSAGQGKTDTQYF
cdr3_nt: TGCAGCGCGGGCCAGGGGAAGACAGATACGCAGTATTTT
d_call: -
j_call: TRBJ2-3
v_call: TRBV29-1
clone_size: -

cdr3_aa: CSADRGGNTEAFF
cdr3_nt: TGCAGCGCCGACAGGGGGGGGAACACTGAAGCTTTCTTT
d_call: TRBD1
j_call: TRBJ1-1
v_call: TRBV29-1
clone_size: -

cdr3_aa: CASKTGQPNTEAFF
cdr3_nt: TGTGCCAGCAAGACTGGACAGCCGAACACTGAAGCTTTCTTT
d_call: -
j_call: TRBJ1-1
v_call: TRBV6-5
clone_size: -

cdr3_aa: CASSLVGRSDTQYF
cdr3_nt: TGTGCCAGCAGCTTAGTTGGTAGATCAGATACGCAGTATTTT
d_call: -
j_call: TRBJ2-3
v_call: TRBV7-2
clone_size: -

cdr3_aa: CASHGRERGQPQHF
cdr3_nt: TGTGCCAGCCATGGCAGGGAGAGAGGTCAGCCCCAGCATTTT
d_call: -
j_call: TRBJ1-5
v_call: TRBV2
clone_size: -

cdr3_aa: CATRQEVYTEAFF
cdr3_nt: TGTGCCACCAGACAGGAGGTTTACACTGAAGCTTTCTTT
d_call: -
j_call: TRBJ1-1
v_call: TRBV15
clone_size: -

cdr3_aa: CATSRGVRPGELFF
cdr3_nt: TGTGCCACCAGCAGGGGAGTCAGGCCCGGGGAGCTGTTTTTT
d_call: -
j_call: TRBJ2-2
v_call: TRBV15
clone_size: -